This TCR beta chain was recorded in a study of blood T cell repertoires in COVID-19. In the study overall: COVID-19 samples collected from the United States, Italy and Spain covered acute and convalescent phases. Nucleic acid was either cDNA or gDNA, and it came from T cells, B-cell-depleted T cells, or PBMCs.

In the source study's methods: Reference gene primers were amplified, and this amplification served to estimate nucleated cell counts. TCRdb keeps only in-frame clones here, not all; method: immunoSEQ multiplex PCR. The D gene and trimming were derived from the DNA, and the V and J assignments and clone size from that table. The sample lists approximately 110,000 clones; 80% to 90% were seen once. CDR1 is SGHTA and CDR2 is FQGNSA in the germline V gene. The V gene end was trimmed by 5 bases and the J gene end by 7 bases; junction bases not matched to a gene: 9. There are 15 residues in the CDR3. V usage is TRBV7-2 and J usage is TRBJ2-1; the match to TRBD2 covers 9 bases. The receptor comes from a human donor in a cohort sampled during active COVID-19. Sequenced material: peripheral blood. The CDR3 region has the DNA TGTGCCAGCAGCCGGGGGACTAGCTTTTCAAATGAGCAGTTCTTC. Protein product: CASSRGTSFSNEQFF.